This T cell receptor beta chain stems from a study of cytotoxic CD8 clonotypes in ibrutinib-treated CLL. Study background: An average of around 260,000 productive templates and 80,000 to 95,000 productive rearrangements was obtained per sample. Study results and caveats: Relative to age-matched healthy donors, clonality at baseline was higher, and it tracked circulating CD8+ T-cell counts.

This clone was seen a handful of times. The target antigen is unknown. Targeted sequencing depth ranged from 1 in 200,000 to 1 in 1 million T cells. Measured with immunoSEQ multiplex PCR; TCRdb has only the in-frame clones, and not every one. The repertoire holds fewer than 70,000 clones, with about 65% as singletons. Looked up from germline, CDR1 is KGHSH and CDR2 is LQKENI. This CDR3 spans 14 amino acids. V dropped 4 bases and J dropped 1 base, with 10 bases sitting between them. The chain is built from TRBV18 and TRBJ1-1; D not certain. Sequences were derived from PBMCs, sampled after 12 months of ibrutinib treatment. This TCR came from a human donor with chronic lymphocytic leukemia. CDR3 loop: CASSRQGQNTEAFF. The CDR3 nucleotides read TGTGCCAGCTCACGACAAGGGCAGAACACTGAAGCTTTCTTT.